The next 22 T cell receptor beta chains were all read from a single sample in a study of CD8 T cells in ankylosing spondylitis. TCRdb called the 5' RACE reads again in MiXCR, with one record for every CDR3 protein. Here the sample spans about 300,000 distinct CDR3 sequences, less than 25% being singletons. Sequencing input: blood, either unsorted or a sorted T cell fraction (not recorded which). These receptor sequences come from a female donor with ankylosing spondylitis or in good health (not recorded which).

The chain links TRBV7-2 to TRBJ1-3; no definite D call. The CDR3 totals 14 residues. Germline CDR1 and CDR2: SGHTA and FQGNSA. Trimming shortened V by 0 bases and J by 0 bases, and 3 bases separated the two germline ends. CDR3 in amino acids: CASSLAGSGNTIYF. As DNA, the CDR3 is TGTGCCAGCAGCTTAGCCGGCTCTGGAAACACCATATATTTT.

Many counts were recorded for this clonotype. CDR3 nucleotide sequence: TGTGCCAGCGGGGTTAGCGGGTTTACCGGGGAGCTGTTTTTT. Amino acid sequence: CASGVSGFTGELFF. The rearrangement uses TRBV12-3 or TRBV12-4 and TRBJ2-2, with TRBD2 identical over 7 bases. The CDR3 sequence is 14 residues long. J was trimmed by 5 bases and V by 8 bases; bases with no gene match: 8.

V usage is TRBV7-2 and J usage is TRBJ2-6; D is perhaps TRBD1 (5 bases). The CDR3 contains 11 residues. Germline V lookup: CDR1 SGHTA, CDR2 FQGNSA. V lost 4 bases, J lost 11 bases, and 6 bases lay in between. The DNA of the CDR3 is TGTGCCAGCAGCTCCAGGGACGTCCTGACTTTC. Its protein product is CASSSRDVLTF.

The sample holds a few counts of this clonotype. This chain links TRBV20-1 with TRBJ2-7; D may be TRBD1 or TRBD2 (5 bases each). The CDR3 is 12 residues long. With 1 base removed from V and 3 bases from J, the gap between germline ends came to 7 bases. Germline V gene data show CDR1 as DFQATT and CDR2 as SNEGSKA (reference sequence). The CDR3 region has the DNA TGCAGTGCTAGAGTGGGGGTCTACGAGCAGTACTTC. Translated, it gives CSARVGVYEQYF.

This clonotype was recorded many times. CDR3: CASSYKGLQREQYF. The DNA for the CDR3 is TGTGCCAGCAGTTACAAAGGTCTCCAGAGGGAGCAGTACTTC. This chain connects TRBV6-5 to TRBJ2-7; D is undetermined. This CDR3 has 14 amino acids. Germline loops: CDR1 MNHEY, CDR2 SVGAGI. V gave up 2 bases and J gave up 7 bases, with 15 bases separating them.

The CDR3 sequence: CASSLAGGLYEQYF. CDR3 coding DNA: TGTGCCAGCAGCTTGGCGGGGGGTCTCTACGAGCAGTACTTC. The chain is built from TRBV5-8 and TRBJ2-7, with 7 bases lining up with TRBD2. The V and J ends lost 0 bases and 3 bases, in that order; junction bases with no gene match: 3. The CDR3 has 14 amino acids. Germline CDR1 SGHTS, CDR2 YDEGEE.

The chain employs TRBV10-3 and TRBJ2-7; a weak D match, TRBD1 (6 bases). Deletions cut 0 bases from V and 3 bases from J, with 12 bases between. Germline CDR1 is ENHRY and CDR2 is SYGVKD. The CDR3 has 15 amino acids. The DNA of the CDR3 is TGTGCCATCAGTGAGTCAGAGGGGGTTTTCTACGAGCAGTACTTC. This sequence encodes CAISESEGVFYEQYF.

The CDR3 DNA reads TGTGCCAGCAGCTCCTCCTGGGGGCCGCGGAGGGATACGCAGTATTTT. It is translated as CASSSSWGPRRDTQYF. The genes are TRBV28 and TRBJ2-3; TRBD1 is a possible D gene (6 bases). Germline-derived CDR1 and CDR2 are MDHEN and SYDVKM. V was pared by 6 bases and J by 6 bases, with 22 bases between. CDR3 length: 16 residues.

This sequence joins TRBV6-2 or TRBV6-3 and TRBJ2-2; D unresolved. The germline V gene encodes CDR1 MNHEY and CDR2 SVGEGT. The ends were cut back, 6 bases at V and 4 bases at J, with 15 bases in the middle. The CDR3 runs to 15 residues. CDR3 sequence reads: CASSPTQGGTGELFF. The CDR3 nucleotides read TGTGCCAGCAGCCCCACCCAAGGCGGCACCGGGGAGCTGTTTTTT.

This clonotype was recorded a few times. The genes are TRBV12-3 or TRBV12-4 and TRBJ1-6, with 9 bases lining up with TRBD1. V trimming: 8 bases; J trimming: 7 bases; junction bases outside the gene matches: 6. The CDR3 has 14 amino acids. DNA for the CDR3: TGTGCCAGCGCTTCACAGGGGGCAAATTCACCCCTCCACTTT. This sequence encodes CASASQGANSPLHF.

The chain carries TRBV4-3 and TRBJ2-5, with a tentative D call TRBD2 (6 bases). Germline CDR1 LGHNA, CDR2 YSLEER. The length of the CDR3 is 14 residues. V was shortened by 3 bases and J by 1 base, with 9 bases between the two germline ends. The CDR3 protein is CASSQNSGQETQYF. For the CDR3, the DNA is TGCGCCAGCAGCCAGAATAGCGGCCAAGAGACCCAGTACTTC.

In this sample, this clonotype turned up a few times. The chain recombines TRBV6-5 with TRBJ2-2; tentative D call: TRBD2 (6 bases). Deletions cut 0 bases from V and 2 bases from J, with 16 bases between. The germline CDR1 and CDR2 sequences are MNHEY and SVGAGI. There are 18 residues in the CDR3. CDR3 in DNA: TGTGCCAGCAGTTACTCTCCCGGGGGAACGTTTAACACCGGGGAGCTGTTTTTT. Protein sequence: CASSYSPGGTFNTGELFF.

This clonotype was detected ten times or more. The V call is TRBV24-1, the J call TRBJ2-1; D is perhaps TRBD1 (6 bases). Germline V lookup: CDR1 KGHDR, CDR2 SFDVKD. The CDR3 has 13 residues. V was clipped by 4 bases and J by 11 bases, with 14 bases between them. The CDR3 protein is CATSEPYRDQQFF. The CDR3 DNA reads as TGTGCCACCAGTGAACCATACAGGGATCAGCAGTTCTTC.

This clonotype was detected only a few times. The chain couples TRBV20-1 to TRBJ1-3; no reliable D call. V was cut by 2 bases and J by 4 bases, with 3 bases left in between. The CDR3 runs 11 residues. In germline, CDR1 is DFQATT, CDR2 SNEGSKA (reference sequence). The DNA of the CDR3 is TGCAGTGCTAGACAGGGAAACACCATATATTTT. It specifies CSARQGNTIYF.

The CDR3 protein is CASSEDRGHDEQYF. CDR3 bases: TGTGCCAGTAGTGAGGACAGGGGGCACGACGAGCAGTACTTC. The rearrangement links TRBV19 to TRBJ2-7; 11 bases align to TRBD1. Losses at the gene ends were 5 bases for V and 5 bases for J; bases not matched to a gene: 5. CDR1 is LNHDA and CDR2 is SQIVND in the germline V gene (reference sequence). This CDR3 is built from 14 residues.

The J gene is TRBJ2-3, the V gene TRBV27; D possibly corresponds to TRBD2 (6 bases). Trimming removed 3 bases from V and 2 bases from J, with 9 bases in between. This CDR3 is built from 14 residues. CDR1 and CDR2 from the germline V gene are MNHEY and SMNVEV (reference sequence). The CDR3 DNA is TGTGCCAGCAGTTTTGGAGGGAACACAGATACGCAGTATTTT. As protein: CASSFGGNTDTQYF.

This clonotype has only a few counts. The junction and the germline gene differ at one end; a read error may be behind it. CDR3 sequence reads: CASSQAPTGELFF. The DNA of the CDR3 is TGCGCCAGCAGCCAAGCCCCCACGGGGGAGCTGTTTTTT. The chain has TRBV5-4 and TRBJ2-2, with D hard to call. This CDR3 has 13 residues. Per germline, CDR1 SGHNT and CDR2 YYREEE (reference sequence).

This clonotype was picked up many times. CDR3 coding DNA: TGCAGTGCTAGGCTGAACACTGAAGCTTTCTTT. It codes for CSARLNTEAFF. V usage is TRBV20-1 and J usage is TRBJ1-1; D remains unclear. CDR1 and CDR2 (germline): DFQATT, SNEGSKA (reference sequence). The CDR3 is made up of 11 amino acids. V was clipped by 3 bases and J by 0 bases, with 2 bases between them.

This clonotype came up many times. The CDR3 sequence: CASSLSPGPQETQYF. CDR3 in DNA: TGTGCCAGCAGCTTATCACCAGGGCCGCAAGAGACCCAGTACTTC. This sequence joins TRBV11-2 and TRBJ2-5; maybe TRBD1 (5 bases). V lost 2 bases and J 2 bases, leaving 12 bases between the germline ends. The CDR3 sequence is 15 residues long. Germline V gives CDR1 SGHAT, CDR2 FQNNGV.

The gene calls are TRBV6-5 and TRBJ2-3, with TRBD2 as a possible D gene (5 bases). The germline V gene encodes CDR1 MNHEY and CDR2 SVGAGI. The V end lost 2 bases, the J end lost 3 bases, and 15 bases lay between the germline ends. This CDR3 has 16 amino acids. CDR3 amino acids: CASSYIAGPGTDTQYF. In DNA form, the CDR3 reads TGTGCCAGCAGTTACATCGCCGGCCCGGGAACAGATACGCAGTATTTT.

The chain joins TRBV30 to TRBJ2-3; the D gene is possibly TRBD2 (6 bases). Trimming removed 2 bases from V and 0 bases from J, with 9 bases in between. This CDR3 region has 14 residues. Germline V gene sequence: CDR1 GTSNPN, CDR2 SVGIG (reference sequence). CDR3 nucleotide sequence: TGTGCCTGGAGTTTGGGGGGAAGCACAGATACGCAGTATTTT. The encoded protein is CAWSLGGSTDTQYF.

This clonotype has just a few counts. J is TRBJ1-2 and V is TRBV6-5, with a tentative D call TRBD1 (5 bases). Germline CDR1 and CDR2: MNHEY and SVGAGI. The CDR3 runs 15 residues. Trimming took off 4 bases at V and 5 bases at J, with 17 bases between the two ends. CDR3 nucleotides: TGTGCCAGCAGTTCAGGCGCCGGGACGGGTTATGGCTACACCTTC. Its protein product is CASSSGAGTGYGYTF.